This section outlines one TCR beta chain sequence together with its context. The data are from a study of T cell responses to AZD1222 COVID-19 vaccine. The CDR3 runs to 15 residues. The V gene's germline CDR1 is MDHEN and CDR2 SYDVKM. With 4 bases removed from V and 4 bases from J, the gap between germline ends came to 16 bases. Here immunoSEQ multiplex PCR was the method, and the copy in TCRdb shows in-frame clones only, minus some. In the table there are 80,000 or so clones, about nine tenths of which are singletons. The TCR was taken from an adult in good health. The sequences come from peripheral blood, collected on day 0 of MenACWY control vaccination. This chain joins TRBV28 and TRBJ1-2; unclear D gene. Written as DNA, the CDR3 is TGTGCCAGCAGTTCACCTCTTAGGGTTGTCTATGGCTACACCTTC. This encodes CASSSPLRVVYGYTF.